The T cell receptor (beta chain) described here comes from a study of T cells in Graves' hyperthyroidism and ophthalmopathy. In its sample, this clonotype was seen many times. On the basis of clinical symptoms, serum thyroxine and TRAb, thyroid ultrasound and orbital computed tomography, diagnoses were made. CDR1 is MDHEN, CDR2 SYDVKM, per germline. With V trimmed by 2 bases and J by 3 bases, 10 bases remained unmatched. The CDR3 has 17 residues. The investigators amplified TCR beta CDR3 regions from RNA transcripts. A set of HTBI primers served as the primers for a first-round RT-PCR of the TCR CDR3. TCRdb called the multiplex PCR reads again in MiXCR, with one record for every CDR3 protein. The table records some 620,000 distinct CDR3 sequences, 15% to 20% of them present only once.

The chain is built from TRBV28 and TRBJ1-5; 7 positions match TRBD1. The sequenced sample consisted of blood. This TCR was sampled from a woman aged 30 to 39 with Graves' hyperthyroidism. CDR3 in amino acids: CASSLPRYRGNNQPQHF. The CDR3 DNA reads as TGTGCCAGCAGTTTACCCCGGTACAGGGGCAACAATCAGCCCCAGCATTTT.